This T cell receptor (beta chain) was sequenced in a study of brain T cells in children with intractable seizures. The study's findings and limits: Pre- and post-surgery blood differed in depth, so pre-surgery absences may be undersampling. Only CDR3 sequence similarity suggested viral specificity, without known HCMV serostatus.

The V segment lost 2 bases and the J segment 5 bases; nucleotides outside the gene matches: 11. Looked up from germline, CDR1 is LGHDT and CDR2 is YNNKEL (reference sequence). The CDR3 covers 17 residues. Worth noting for this clone: Its antigen is unknown.

The sequenced cases were selected for having the highest brain T cell transcript signatures. Before surgery, patients took at least one anti-epileptic drug. The assay was immunoSEQ multiplex PCR, and TCRdb's table has in-frame clones only and misses some. The sample lists around 80,000 clones, about 93% seen once, with 24% in the top ten. The receptor comes from a girl aged 2 to 10 with Rasmussen encephalitis and intractable seizures. The chain carries TRBV3-1 (or the pseudogene TRBV3-2) and TRBJ2-3, with TRBD2 identical over 9 bases. The sample consisted of peripheral blood, taken at surgery. The CDR3 DNA reads TGTGCCAGCAGCCAACCATCTGGCGGGAGGGCCGGAGATACGCAGTATTTT. Amino acid sequence: CASSQPSGGRAGDTQYF.